This T cell receptor (beta chain) was recorded in a study of beta chain features in type 1 diabetes. Study as a whole: Analysis included under 120,000,000 sorted cells drawn from all samples.

Every bit of the isolated RNA underwent reverse transcription, so sequencing read expressed TCRB transcripts. Libraries were prepared by immunoSEQ multiplex PCR; TCRdb keeps only in-frame clonotypes and omits some of them. The sample contains around 180,000 clones, 10% to 15% of which appear only once. CDR1 is GTSNPN, CDR2 SVGIG, per germline (reference sequence). V trimming: 5 bases; J trimming: 2 bases; junction bases outside the gene matches: 4. This CDR3 has 14 amino acids. Points on this clone: What it binds is unknown.

Overall study findings and caveats: People with Type 1 diabetes carried modestly yet significantly shorter TCRB CDR3s in all four CD4+ subsets. PCR might preferentially amplify shorter templates, equally in patients and controls.

Sequencing used central memory CD4+ T cells from blood. The source of this sequence is a woman aged 18-29 years in good health. The chain has TRBV30 and TRBJ2-3; 10 positions agree with TRBD2. For the CDR3, the DNA is TGTGCCTGGCGGCTAGCGGGAGCCACAGATACGCAGTATTTT. This gives the protein CAWRLAGATDTQYF.